The sequence of this TCR beta chain was determined in a study of CD4 T cells in relation to SARS-CoV-2 and coronaviruses. Points from the study as a whole: According to naive versus memory sequencing, detected responses are memory recall, not newly primed.

Details on this clone: The target antigen is unknown.

Only in-frame clones appear in the TCRdb table, and some are missing; sequencing was by immunoSEQ multiplex PCR. The sample lists about 35,000 clones; over 60% were seen once. Trimming left V 1 base short and J 3 bases short, with 7 bases between. Germline CDR1 and CDR2: MNHNY and SVGAGI (reference sequence). The CDR3 loop spans 13 amino acids. The chain joins TRBV6-6 to TRBJ2-7; no clear D gene. The sequence was collected from an adult with COVID-19. The specimen was memory CD4+ T cells from PBMCs, cultured in vitro. Written as DNA, the CDR3 is TGTGCCAGCAGTTACTTATTTGGCTACGAGCAGTACTTC. Its protein product is CASSYLFGYEQYF.